This is a list of T cell receptor beta chains from one sample in a study of technical replicates of blood from a few donors. Produced via immunoSEQ multiplex PCR; TCRdb's table is partial and in-frame only. The profile covers almost 90,000 clones, with 85% to 95% appearing a single time and 0.3% to 0.35% taken by the ten largest. The sequencing input was T cells isolated from PBMCs. All receptors come from a human donor in good health. The CDR3 runs from the conserved cysteine through the conserved F or W. The D gene is left open where the match is weak. Clone size, where shown, is once, few, many, or a class for clones that have expanded.

J	size	V	D	DNA	CDR3
TRBJ1-3	NA	TRBV19	NA	TGTGCCAGTAGTATCCAGGGCGCTGGAAACACCATATATTTT	CASSIQGAGNTIYF
TRBJ1-5	once	TRBV11-2	NA	TGTGCCAGCAGCTTAGGACAGGTCTACAATCAGCCCCAGCATTTT	CASSLGQVYNQPQHF
TRBJ2-2	NA	TRBV4-2	NA	TGTGCCAGCAGCCAAGCCCGGACTTACACCGGGGAGCTGTTTTTT	CASSQARTYTGELFF
TRBJ1-4	NA	TRBV11-2	NA	TGTGCCAGCAGCTTTTTCGAGGGAGTTGGTGAAAAACTGTTTTTT	CASSFFEGVGEKLFF
TRBJ1-1	NA	TRBV5-1	TRBD1	TGCGCCAGCAGCTCAAAAGGGGGACAGCTTAACACTGAAGCTTTCTTT	CASSSKGGQLNTEAFF
TRBJ2-7	NA	TRBV27	TRBD2	TGTGCCAGCAGTTCGGAGCGGGAGGCATACGAGCAGTACTTC	CASSSEREAYEQYF
TRBJ1-2	NA	TRBV2	NA	TGTGCCAGCCTGACCCCGCGGGGGTCGTATGGCTACACCTTC	CASLTPRGSYGYTF
TRBJ1-1	NA	TRBV2	NA	TGTGCCAGCAGTTCAGGGGCTGAAGCTTTCTTT	CASSSGAEAFF
TRBJ1-1	NA	TRBV28	NA	TGTGCCAGCAGTGTCCCCGGGGGAGGGACTGAAGCTTTCTTT	CASSVPGGGTEAFF
TRBJ1-1	NA	TRBV5-1	NA	TGCGCCAGCAGCAGGCGAGGGGGGGACACTGAAGCTTTCTTT	CASSRRGGDTEAFF
TRBJ1-1	NA	TRBV28	NA	TGTGCCAGCAGCCCTCCCTCGGACACTGAAGCTTTCTTT	CASSPPSDTEAFF